What follows are 21 T cell receptor beta chains derived from one specimen sequenced in a study of blood T cell repertoires in COVID-19. This table comes from immunoSEQ multiplex PCR, and its TCRdb copy is limited to in-frame clones, with some not included. The sample yields 95,000 to 150,000 clones, approximately 80% seen once. The sequencing input was peripheral blood. The receptors originated from a woman aged 45-65 years with acute or convalescent COVID-19.

The chain combines TRBV5-4 with TRBJ1-6, with D perhaps TRBD1 (5 bases). Germline-derived CDR1 and CDR2 are SGHNT and YYREEE (reference sequence). The CDR3 covers 17 residues. The V end was cut by 4 bases, the J end by 6 bases, with 20 bases between. DNA for the CDR3: TGTGCCAGCAGCCCCGCGGGACCTCTCGGCGGTAATTCACCCCTCCACTTT. Protein product: CASSPAGPLGGNSPLHF.

The chain employs TRBV30 and TRBJ1-3; no definite D call. V was shortened by 2 bases and J by 4 bases, with 9 bases between the two germline ends. CDR1 GTSNPN and CDR2 SVGIG come from the germline V gene (reference sequence). The CDR3 consists of 13 residues. The CDR3 DNA is TGTGCCTGGAGTCCTAACCCCGGAAACACCATATATTTT. It codes for CAWSPNPGNTIYF.

This clone was detected only a few times. The rearrangement uses TRBV5-1 and TRBJ1-1; 8 nucleotides align to TRBD1. V was clipped by 0 bases and J by 5 bases; unmatched bases: 9. Germline V gene data show CDR1 as SGHRS and CDR2 as YFSETQ. This CDR3 region has 16 residues. The CDR3 loop is CASSLDGTGGRTEAFF. The CDR3, as DNA: TGCGCCAGCAGCTTGGATGGGACAGGAGGAAGGACTGAAGCTTTCTTT.

This chain joins TRBV7-9 and TRBJ1-4, with 9 bases lining up with TRBD1. The germline CDR1 and CDR2 sequences are SEHNR and FQNEAQ (reference sequence). The CDR3 runs to 17 residues. V dropped 4 bases and J dropped 1; count of bases not matched to a gene: 7. CDR3 nucleotides: TGTGCCAGCAGCTCCCGAGGACAGGGGAGAACTAATGAAAAACTGTTTTTT. Protein: CASSSRGQGRTNEKLFF.

This chain uses TRBV7-9 with TRBJ2-1; 13 positions agree with TRBD2. Germline V CDR1 and CDR2: SEHNR, FQNEAQ (reference sequence). The CDR3 runs to 15 residues. V lost 4 bases and J lost 9; bases outside the gene matches: 6. The CDR3: CASSSTSGGIGEQFF. The CDR3 DNA reads TGTGCCAGCAGCTCGACTAGCGGGGGGATTGGTGAGCAGTTCTTC.

The rearrangement joins TRBV14 to TRBJ2-2, with a possible D match to TRBD1 (6 bases). V was clipped by 4 bases and J by 3 bases, with 18 bases between them. The germline V gene has CDR1 SGHDN and CDR2 FVKESK. CDR3 size: 17 residues. CDR3 nucleotide sequence: TGTGCCAGCAGCCCTAGGGGGTCTTCGGGCTACACCGGGGAGCTGTTTTTT. Translation: CASSPRGSSGYTGELFF. Full variable domain (rest looked up from reference TRBV14 and TRBJ2-2): EAGVTQFPSHSVIEKGQTVTLRCDPISGHDNLYWYRRVMGKEIKFLLHFVKESKQDESGMPNNRFLAERTGGTYSTLKVQPAELEDSGVYFCASSPRGSSGYTGELFFGEGSRLTVL.

V and J are TRBV27 and TRBJ1-5, with 7 bases aligning to TRBD1. The CDR3 length is 15 residues. Trimming cost V 5 bases and J 6 bases; bases outside gene matches: 10. Germline V CDR1 and CDR2: MNHEY, SMNVEV (reference sequence). The CDR3 is CASSANPTGFQPQHF. CDR3 nucleotide sequence: TGTGCCAGCAGTGCCAACCCGACAGGGTTTCAGCCCCAGCATTTT.

This clone was seen just once. The CDR3 loop reads CATSRDRGMGSYNEQFF. In nucleotides, the CDR3 is TGTGCCACCAGCAGAGATCGGGGAATGGGCTCCTACAATGAGCAGTTCTTC. The genes are TRBV15 and TRBJ2-1; D may be TRBD2 (5 bases). V lost 0 bases to trimming and J lost 0 bases, with 12 bases between them. Germline V CDR1 and CDR2: LNHNV, YYDKDF (reference sequence). The CDR3 is 17 residues long.

This clone was seen just once. The chain uses TRBV2 and TRBJ2-5, with TRBD2 identical over 7 bases. Germline V gene lookup returns CDR1 SNHLY and CDR2 FYNNEI. The CDR3 length is 17 residues. Trimming removed 3 bases from V and 2 bases from J; junction bases left unmatched: 12. The CDR3 DNA follows: TGTGCCAGCAGTGATCTATTAGCGGGCCGCATACAAGAGACCCAGTACTTC. Its protein product is CASSDLLAGRIQETQYF.

J is TRBJ1-4 and V is TRBV28, with TRBD1 identical over 8 bases. Germline assignment: CDR1 MDHEN and CDR2 SYDVKM. V was clipped by 7 bases and J by 7 bases; unmatched bases: 11. The CDR3 loop spans 15 amino acids. The CDR3 nucleotides read TGTGCCAGCACATCTACAGGGGGAAGGGGTGAAAAACTGTTTTTT. Its protein product is CASTSTGGRGEKLFF.

The gene calls are TRBV20-1 and TRBJ2-4, with TRBD2 matching 8 bases. The CDR3 covers 16 residues. Germline V gene data show CDR1 as DFQATT and CDR2 as SNEGSKA (reference sequence). V gave up 3 bases and J gave up 1 base; unmatched junction bases: 8. CDR3 DNA sequence: TGCAGTGCTAGTCGCAGCGGGAGCGGGGCCAAAAACATTCAGTACTTC. It specifies CSASRSGSGAKNIQYF.

The gene calls are TRBV11-2 and TRBJ2-7; D unclear. The CDR3 has 13 residues. Trimming removed 5 bases at V and 4 bases at J, with 12 bases between. Germline loops: CDR1 SGHAT, CDR2 FQNNGV. This chain's CDR3 is CASSNPPGYEQYF. The CDR3 region has the DNA TGTGCCAGCAGCAATCCACCGGGTTACGAGCAGTACTTC.

CDR3 DNA sequence: TGTGCCAGCAGTTTTGGACAGGGGAAAAATTCACCCCTCCACTTT. As protein: CASSFGQGKNSPLHF. The chain has TRBV27 and TRBJ1-6; 9 nucleotides align to TRBD1. Germline CDR1 reads MNHEY; CDR2 reads SMNVEV (reference sequence). The CDR3 covers 15 residues. J lost 7 bases, V lost 3 bases, and 4 bases had no gene match.

This chain joins TRBV18 and TRBJ1-2; 9 nucleotides line up with TRBD1. The junction had 2 bases not matched to a gene; V was cut back by 3 bases and J by 3 bases. CDR1 and CDR2 from the germline V gene are KGHSH and LQKENI. The CDR3 is 14 residues long. The CDR3 region has the DNA TGTGCCAGCTCACCTCGGACAGGGGACTATGGCTACACCTTC. Residues: CASSPRTGDYGYTF.

The CDR3 sequence: CASSQEAAVGYEQYF. Written as DNA, the CDR3 is TGCGCCAGCAGCCAAGAGGCGGCTGTCGGATACGAGCAGTACTTC. The chain recombines TRBV4-1 with TRBJ2-7; D is uncertain. Trimming removed 0 bases at V and 4 bases at J, with 13 bases between. Germline values: CDR1 MGHRA, CDR2 YSYEKL. The CDR3 has 15 residues.

The CDR3 DNA is TGTGCCAGCAGCCAACTCCCCCTGGCGTCGGGAGAGCAGTACTTC. Encoded protein: CASSQLPLASGEQYF. This chain uses TRBV3-1 (or the pseudogene TRBV3-2) with TRBJ2-7; the D gene is possibly TRBD2 (5 bases). With 2 bases removed from V and 7 bases from J, the gap between germline ends came to 18 bases. CDR3 length equals 15 residues. Germline CDR1 LGHDT, CDR2 YNNKEL (reference sequence).

The chain is built from TRBV30 and TRBJ1-2; TRBD1 might be the D (6 bases). The CDR3 runs 14 residues. V was clipped by 1 base and J by 4 bases, with 13 bases between them. Germline CDR1 GTSNPN, CDR2 SVGIG (reference sequence). The CDR3 here is CAWSGTGLSYGYTF. Written as DNA, the CDR3 is TGTGCCTGGAGTGGAACAGGGTTATCCTATGGCTACACCTTC. The complete variable domain, with remaining parts taken from reference TRBV30 and TRBJ1-2, reads SQTIHQWPATLVQPVGSPLSLECTVEGTSNPNLYWYRQAAGRGLQLLFYSVGIGQISSEVPQNLSASRPQDRQFILSSKKLLLSDSGFYLCAWSGTGLSYGYTFGSGTRLTVV.

This clone appeared a single time. The chain has TRBV9 and TRBJ2-3; 7 bases are a match to TRBD2. This CDR3 contains 17 residues. Germline V CDR1 and CDR2: SGDLS, YYNGEE. V trimming: 0 bases; J trimming: 2 bases; junction bases outside the gene matches: 9. This CDR3 reads CASSVGEGLSLTDTQYF. CDR3 DNA: TGTGCCAGCAGCGTAGGGGAGGGACTATCCCTCACAGATACGCAGTATTTT.

The chain has TRBV9 and TRBJ2-5, with 10 positions matching TRBD2. The CDR3 is 18 amino acids. With V trimmed by 4 bases and J by 0 bases, 12 bases remained unmatched. From germline, CDR1 is SGDLS and CDR2 YYNGEE. The CDR3 here is CASSYSGTSASYQETQYF. Here the CDR3 DNA reads TGTGCCAGCAGCTACTCCGGGACTAGCGCTTCGTACCAAGAGACCCAGTACTTC.

This clone has only one observation. The J gene is TRBJ2-3, the V gene TRBV7-3; 10 bases agree with TRBD2. Looked up from germline, CDR1 is SGHTA and CDR2 is FQGTGA. V lost 6 bases, J lost 6 bases, and 6 bases stayed unmatched. This CDR3 comprises 14 residues. The CDR3 protein is CASSPSGGVDTQYF. The DNA of the CDR3 is TGTGCCAGCAGTCCGAGCGGGGGGGTGGATACGCAGTATTTT. Drawing the rest from reference TRBV7-3 and TRBJ2-3, the complete variable domain is GAGVSQTPSNKVTEKGKYVELRCDPISGHTALYWYRQSLGQGPEFLIYFQGTGAADDSGLPNDRFFAVRPEGSVSTLKIQRTERGDSAVYLCASSPSGGVDTQYFGPGTRLTVL.

The rearrangement links TRBV27 to TRBJ1-5, with 9 nucleotides matching TRBD1. Losses at the gene ends were 5 bases for V and 6 bases for J; bases not matched to a gene: 8. Germline CDR1 is MNHEY and CDR2 is SMNVEV (reference sequence). The CDR3 runs to 15 residues. The CDR3 is CASSLGQGFRQPQHF. The CDR3 DNA sequence: TGTGCCAGCAGTCTGGGACAGGGTTTTCGTCAGCCCCAGCATTTT.